This TCR beta chain was profiled in a study of blood T cell repertoires in COVID-19. Assay used: immunoSEQ multiplex PCR; TCRdb lists only in-frame clones, some missing. Among 100,000 to 150,000 clones listed, about 88% were seen once. Germline V lookup: CDR1 MDHEN, CDR2 SYDVKM. Unmatched junction bases numbered 6, after V lost 6 bases and J lost 11 bases. The CDR3 is made up of 12 amino acids. This clonotype was obtained from a human donor in a cohort sampled during active COVID-19. V gene TRBV28 combines with J gene TRBJ1-1; 10 bases map to TRBD1. Sequenced: peripheral blood. CDR3 coding DNA: TGTGCCAGCAGCCCGGACAGGGGGGTTGCTTTCTTT. Translating gives CASSPDRGVAFF.